One sample yielded the 25 T cell receptor beta chains listed below, sequenced in a study of type 1 and type 2 diabetes patients. Amplification started from genomic DNA. Amplification of the beta chain CDR3 used 30 forward and 13 reverse multiplex primers. TCRdb fed the multiplex PCR reads into MiXCR, producing one record per CDR3 protein. The repertoire holds some 250,000 distinct CDR3 sequences, with roughly 44% as singletons. Sequencing input: peripheral blood mononuclear cells (PBMCs). The origin of the receptors is a man aged 18 to 30 with type 2 diabetes.

The chain couples TRBV5-1 to TRBJ2-3; D gene unclear. Between the trimmed V and J ends, which lost 4 bases and 6 bases, there was a span of 6 bases. The CDR3 sequence is 11 residues long. Germline CDR1 is SGHRS and CDR2 is YFSETQ. CDR3 protein: CASSAQDTQYF. For the CDR3, the DNA is TGCGCCAGCAGCGCGCAGGATACGCAGTATTTT.

V gene TRBV27 combines with J gene TRBJ1-5; D possibly corresponds to TRBD1 (6 bases). CDR1 and CDR2 (germline): MNHEY, SMNVEV (reference sequence). V was trimmed by 7 bases and J by 0 bases, leaving 13 bases between them. CDR3 length: 15 residues. The CDR3 sequence is CASTLDRYSNQPQHF. As DNA, the CDR3 is TGTGCCAGCACCTTAGACAGGTATAGCAATCAGCCCCAGCATTTT.

The rearrangement links TRBV6-5 to TRBJ2-3; 9 bases match TRBD2. V lost 0 bases, J lost 6 bases, and 7 bases stayed unmatched. This CDR3 has 16 residues. Germline CDR1 is MNHEY and CDR2 is SVGAGI. CDR3 sequence: CASSYSLPSGEDTQYF. As DNA, the CDR3 is TGTGCCAGCAGTTACTCGTTGCCTAGCGGGGAGGATACGCAGTATTTT.

This clonotype was recorded a few times. The V and J genes are TRBV27 and TRBJ1-2, with D possibly matching TRBD1 (6 bases). Germline-derived CDR1 and CDR2 are MNHEY and SMNVEV (reference sequence). This CDR3 is 14 amino acids long. The ends were cut back, 0 bases at V and 7 bases at J, with 12 bases in the middle. CDR3 sequence reads: CASSLSGTFFGYTF. The CDR3 coding sequence is TGTGCCAGCAGTTTATCGGGGACATTTTTTGGCTACACCTTC.

This clonotype was observed a few times. The V gene is TRBV28, the J gene TRBJ1-2; 7 bases map to TRBD1. Germline V gene sequence: CDR1 MDHEN, CDR2 SYDVKM. CDR3 length: 13 residues. The J segment lost 4 bases and the V segment lost 3 bases, leaving 2 bases of the junction unmatched. CDR3 in amino acids: CASSFGQAYGYTF. In DNA form, the CDR3 reads TGTGCCAGCAGTTTCGGACAGGCCTATGGCTACACCTTC.

A word on this clonotype: A read error may account for a junction end that differs from germline. The chain uses TRBV13 and TRBJ2-5, with no clear D. CDR1 PRHDT and CDR2 FYEKMQ come from the germline V gene (reference sequence). The CDR3 has 15 amino acids. The CDR3 sequence is CASSLAGSNQETQYF. The CDR3 coding sequence is TGCGCCAGCAGCTTGGCTGGCAGCAACCAAGAGACCCAGTACTTC.

The chain uses TRBV30 and TRBJ1-2, with a tentative D call TRBD1 (5 bases). The CDR3 loop spans 15 amino acids. V lost 1 base to trimming and J lost 4 bases, with 16 bases between them. Germline CDR1 reads GTSNPN; CDR2 reads SVGIG (reference sequence). The DNA of the CDR3 is TGTGCCTGGAGTGGTCAGGGAGGGTTCGGCTATGGCTACACCTTC. Protein sequence: CAWSGQGGFGYGYTF.

The chain recombines TRBV12-3 or TRBV12-4 with TRBJ2-2; no firm D call. CDR3 length: 13 amino acids. CDR3 in DNA: TGTGCTAGTGGGCGAGTGAACACCGGGGAGCTGTTTTTT. Encoded protein: CASGRVNTGELFF.

This clonotype was observed a few times. The chain couples TRBV12-3 or TRBV12-4 to TRBJ1-5; D gene ambiguous. Trimming removed 5 bases from V and 4 bases from J, with 6 bases in between. The CDR3 is 12 residues long. CDR3 sequence: CASSHTNQPQHF. The CDR3 bases are TGTGCCAGCAGTCATACTAATCAGCCCCAGCATTTT.

The chain carries TRBV18 and TRBJ1-6, with 7 bases aligning to TRBD1. Trimming cost V 1 base and J 6 bases; bases outside gene matches: 9. The CDR3 sequence is 17 residues long. Per germline, CDR1 KGHSH and CDR2 LQKENI. CDR3 sequence: CASSPQKRTGANSPLHF. The CDR3 DNA reads as TGTGCCAGCTCACCACAAAAACGGACAGGAGCTAATTCACCCCTCCACTTT.

This clonotype was seen once. The chain is built from TRBV7-9 and TRBJ2-7; D gene ambiguous. The V gene lost 10 bases and the J gene lost 2 bases, with 15 bases spanning the gap. The CDR3 length is 13 residues. CDR1 and CDR2 from the germline V gene are SEHNR and FQNEAQ (reference sequence). Written as DNA, the CDR3 is TGTGCCACTTCTACTGACGGAACCTACGAGCAGTACTTC. Translation: CATSTDGTYEQYF. The entire variable domain, with the rest obtained from reference TRBV7-9 and TRBJ2-7, is as follows: DTGVSQNPRHKITKRGQNVTFRCDPISEHNRLYWYRQTLGQGPEFLTYFQNEAQLEKSRLLSDRFSAERPKGSFSTLEIQRTEQGDSAMYLCATSTDGTYEQYFGPGTRLTVT.

V usage is TRBV2 and J usage is TRBJ2-5; unclear D gene. The CDR3 length is 15 residues. The V end lost 7 bases, the J end lost 0 bases, and 15 bases lay between the germline ends. The germline gives CDR1 SNHLY, CDR2 FYNNEI. CDR3 nucleotide sequence: TGTGCCAGCATGGGTCGCGCTTGGTACCAAGAGACCCAGTACTTC. As protein: CASMGRAWYQETQYF.

This clonotype showed up just a few times. V usage is TRBV4-2 and J usage is TRBJ2-3; no firm D call. There are 11 residues in the CDR3. V shed 6 bases and J shed 2 bases, with 3 bases lying between them. Germline values: CDR1 LGHNA, CDR2 YNFKEQ. CDR3 nucleotides: TGTGCCAGCAGGACCACAGATACGCAGTATTTT. It yields the protein CASRTTDTQYF.

V and J are TRBV5-1 and TRBJ2-5; D possibly corresponds to TRBD2 (7 bases). V was shortened by 1 base and J by 0 bases, with 10 bases between the two germline ends. The germline V gene has CDR1 SGHRS and CDR2 YFSETQ. This CDR3 comprises 15 residues. The CDR3: CASSLTGTNQETQYF. CDR3 nucleotide sequence: TGCGCCAGCAGCTTGACAGGGACTAACCAAGAGACCCAGTACTTC.

This clonotype turned up a few times. The J gene is TRBJ2-1, the V gene TRBV7-8; the match to TRBD2 covers 8 bases. The CDR3 extends over 15 amino acids. Trimming removed 3 bases from V and 5 bases from J; junction bases left unmatched: 6. Germline values: CDR1 SGHVS, CDR2 FQNEAQ. The CDR3 region has the DNA TGTGCCAGCAGCTTGGAGCGGGGGAGTAACAATGAGCAGTTCTTC. Protein: CASSLERGSNNEQFF.

This clonotype was counted only a few times. V and J are TRBV15 and TRBJ2-2; 11 nucleotides line up with TRBD2. The V segment lost 1 base and the J segment 5 bases; nucleotides outside the gene matches: 6. Germline values: CDR1 LNHNV, CDR2 YYDKDF (reference sequence). This CDR3 has 17 residues. As DNA, the CDR3 is TGTGCCACCAGCAGAGGGAATAGCGGGGGGGGAACCGGGGAGCTGTTTTTT. Protein product: CATSRGNSGGGTGELFF.

The chain recombines TRBV20-1 with TRBJ2-5, with D possibly matching TRBD2 (6 bases). There are 13 residues in the CDR3. CDR1 and CDR2 (germline): DFQATT, SNEGSKA (reference sequence). CDR3 sequence: CRVERWGEETQYF. The CDR3 DNA follows: TGCAGGGTAGAGCGTTGGGGGGAAGAGACCCAGTACTTC.

The J gene is TRBJ2-5, the V gene TRBV14; D ambiguous. Germline V lookup: CDR1 SGHDN, CDR2 FVKESK. The V end lost 4 bases, the J end lost 5 bases, and 11 bases lay between the germline ends. CDR3 size: 13 residues. CDR3 nucleotides: TGTGCCAGCAGCCGCCTTGGGCGGGAGACCCAGTACTTC. This gives the protein CASSRLGRETQYF.

This chain uses TRBV7-8 with TRBJ1-5, with D perhaps matching TRBD1 (6 bases). This CDR3 is 14 amino acids long. Germline CDR1 reads SGHVS; CDR2 reads FQNEAQ. Trimming removed 7 bases from V and 6 bases from J, with 16 bases in between. CDR3 sequence reads: CASMENRAGQPQHF. For the CDR3, the DNA is TGTGCCAGCATGGAGAACAGGGCCGGTCAGCCCCAGCATTTT.

A single count supports this clonotype. This chain connects TRBV29-1 to TRBJ2-5; D gene unclear. Germline CDR1 is SQVTM and CDR2 is ANQGSEA. Trimming shortened V by 4 bases and J by 2 bases, and 14 bases separated the two germline ends. The CDR3 runs to 14 residues. The CDR3 bases are TGCAGCGTTGCGCCCCCAGCTTTACAAGAGACCCAGTACTTC. Translated: CSVAPPALQETQYF.

This rearrangement joins TRBV19 to TRBJ2-5, with 12 bases that match TRBD1. This CDR3 is 16 amino acids long. J gave up 4 bases and V 5 bases, and 8 bases lay outside the gene matches. Germline V gene data show CDR1 as LNHDA and CDR2 as SQIVND (reference sequence). The DNA for the CDR3 is TGTGCCAGTAGTTCTGGGACAGGGGGCACGCGAGAGACCCAGTACTTC. Its translation: CASSSGTGGTRETQYF.

This clonotype was observed a few times. V usage is TRBV28 and J usage is TRBJ1-1; the D is unclear. Trimming removed 5 bases at V and 3 bases at J, with 13 bases between. Germline-derived CDR1 and CDR2 are MDHEN and SYDVKM. There are 14 residues in the CDR3. The CDR3 nucleotides are TGTGCCAGCAGTCGCCCCGTCGGGGACACTGAAGCTTTCTTT. This sequence encodes CASSRPVGDTEAFF.

As for this clonotype: One junction end disagrees with the germline gene, perhaps due to a read error. The chain carries TRBV7-7 and TRBJ2-5; D is undetermined. Germline CDR1 is SSHAT and CDR2 is FNYEAQ (reference sequence). The CDR3 is made up of 15 amino acids. CDR3 sequence (DNA): TGTGCTAGCAGCTTATTAGGCAGGCCGGAAGAGACCCAGTACTTC. The encoded protein is CASSLLGRPEETQYF.

The rearrangement uses TRBV30 and TRBJ1-6; 10 nucleotides match TRBD1. V shed 4 bases, J shed 10 bases, and the junction held 7 bases outside the gene matches. Germline V lookup: CDR1 GTSNPN, CDR2 SVGIG (reference sequence). The length of the CDR3 is 14 residues. In nucleotides, the CDR3 is TGTGCCTGGACCATGGGACAGGGGAGCTCACCCCTCCACTTT. It is translated as CAWTMGQGSSPLHF.

The V gene is TRBV7-2, the J gene TRBJ2-2; 13 positions agree with TRBD2. Germline V gene data show CDR1 as SGHTA and CDR2 as FQGNSA. V trimming: 5 bases; J trimming: 6 bases; junction bases outside the gene matches: 9. The CDR3 runs 17 residues. The CDR3: CASSALQLAGGSGELFF. In DNA form, the CDR3 reads TGTGCCAGCAGCGCCCTCCAACTAGCGGGAGGGTCCGGGGAGCTGTTTTTT.